This T cell receptor beta chain was identified in a study of CD8 T cells in Susac syndrome. Reverse transcription used about 0.45 to 1 ug RNA and random hexamers. TCRdb fed the immunoSEQ multiplex PCR reads into MiXCR, producing one record per CDR3 protein. The sample lists about 140,000 distinct CDR3 sequences, over 85% occurring once. Per the germline V gene, CDR1 is SGHRS and CDR2 is YFSETQ. Trimming cost V 0 bases and J 5 bases, with 12 bases left between them. CDR3 length equals 15 residues. This clonotype was obtained from a human donor in good health. V usage is TRBV5-1 and J usage is TRBJ2-1, with no clear D. Input material: CD8+ T cells from PBMCs. CDR3 coding DNA: TGCGCCAGCAGCTTGGATTTTAGTAACCACAATGAGCAGTTCTTC. This encodes CASSLDFSNHNEQFF.